The entry below gives a single TCR beta chain sequence along with its context. This clonotype was seen ten or more times. Its antigen remains undetermined. No per-base quality is available; no much larger clone lies one base away. The donors were roughly 40 Caucasian individuals from Russia, aged roughly 6 to 100 years, who were systemically healthy. Each donor gave about 9.7 milliliters of peripheral blood, drawn into EDTA-treated Vacutainer tubes. Ficoll-Paque density-gradient centrifugation was used to isolate PBMCs, with at least 6.5 million per sample. Trizol reagent was used to extract total RNA from PBMCs, with at least 5 micrograms per sample. The percentages of naive CD45RAhigh/CD27high T cells were determined by flow cytometry on a PBMC aliquot from every donor. The library was built by means of 5' RACE. The sample was run on an Illumina HiSeq 2500. A second 7 to 11 cycle PCR used a sample-barcoded 5' primer and a J-beta primer mix. A unique molecular identifier was introduced onto each TCR beta cDNA molecule by a template-switch 5' adaptor carrying 12 random nucleotides. Each sample yielded at least 2.5 million CDR3-containing paired-end reads. First-strand cDNA synthesis was performed from all RNA using the Mint cDNA synthesis kit, with priming by a TRBC-specific oligonucleotide. All cDNA was treated with uracil-DNA glycosylase and then went through a first 18-cycle PCR with the universal primers M1SS and BC2_uni_R. As for the original processing: For normalization, 1 million high-quality reads, each with a distinct molecular identifier, were randomly selected from each sample. Instead of being binned into consensus sequences, reads with shared molecular identifiers were discarded. CDR3 identification, clonotype clustering and error correction used MiTCR with a Q25 quality threshold and the strictest error-elimination algorithm. A nonparametric unseen species model with Euler transformation was used to estimate lower-bound total TCR beta diversity. Through fastp at Q25 and MiXCR, TCRdb rebuilt clones from the public reads, retaining in-frame beta chains. Here each entry gathers all rows of one CDR3 protein and keeps the most common genes and DNA. The V and J calls shown here were made by TCRdb, not taken from the authors' results. Within this sample are 650,000 to 800,000 distinct CDR3 sequences, with 52% of them counted one time only. The ten largest clones represent about 13% of the sample.

The sample comes from a study of blood T cells in healthy people across ages (dated by TCRdb to about 2015). Study-wide context: In model experiments, roughly one uniquely barcoded TCR beta cDNA molecule per two T cells was captured by template switching. Using the same blood draw, the study looked at two additional independent replicas of 1 million unique cDNA reads for two donors, one aged 18 to 29 and the other aged 80 or older. To avoid experimental bias, donors of different ages were distributed randomly across sequencing lanes. The donors were divided into four age groups: young (average roughly 17 years), middle-aged (approximately 41), aged (approximately 62) and long-lived (nearly 85). Age-related changes in TCR beta repertoire diversity were measured in the study by deep sequencing normalized with unique cDNA molecular identifiers.

V loses 5 bases, J loses 7 bases, and the germline ends lie 13 bases apart. There are 13 amino acids in the CDR3, from cysteine to phenylalanine inclusive. Of all the DNA, just the CDR3 is kept, 39 bases in frame from base 1. Taken from the germline V gene (reference sequence), the CDR1 and CDR2 loops are SEHNR and FQNEAQ. The study at large found these results: Estimates of total diversity based on one million sequenced T cells were regarded as lower bounds and as underestimates. Observed TCR beta diversity per million T cells fell roughly linearly with age, and a significant reduction was already apparent by age roughly 40. Because donor CMV infection status was unknown, age-related changes in expanded clonotypes were potentially confounded. Conclusive comparison of naive and antigen-experienced compartments was prevented by the profiling of bulk unsorted PBMCs. A strong correlation was found between observed TCR beta diversity and the percentage of naive T cells measured by flow cytometry. Compared with the aged group, more naive CD4+ T cells, fewer expanded clones and increased TCR diversity were shown by the long-lived group, suggesting age selection.

Here the chain combines TRBV7-9 and TRBJ2-3; a weak D assignment points to TRBD2 (6 bases agree). This TCR derives from an elderly woman in good health. The sample comprised blood. The DNA sequence is TGTGCCAGCAGCCCGGGGACTGACAATACGCAGTATTTT. It encodes CASSPGTDNTQYF.